This note documents a single T cell receptor (beta chain) sequence. Authors' analysis steps: The assay estimated nucleated cells by amplifying reference gene primers. Sequencing used immunoSEQ multiplex PCR; TCRdb keeps in-frame clones, though not all of them. V, J and clone size reflect that table, while D and trimming were determined from the DNA. The table includes 200,000 or so clones, less than 90% detected once. The data are from a study of blood T cell repertoires in COVID-19. Across the study: Some COVID-19 samples were acute and others convalescent; all came from the United States, Italy and Spain. Nucleic acid was either cDNA or gDNA, and it came from T cells, B-cell-depleted T cells, or PBMCs.

The CDR3 covers 15 residues. Germline V gene sequence: CDR1 SEHNR, CDR2 FQNEAQ (reference sequence). Trimming at V came to 4 bases and at J to 2 bases, leaving 3 bases not matched to a gene. Sequencing was performed on peripheral blood. The TCR originated in a woman aged 40 to 49 with acute or convalescent COVID-19. The chain has TRBV7-9 and TRBJ1-4, with 8 bases that match TRBD1. The CDR3 protein is CASSSRGRTNEKLFF. The DNA for the CDR3 is TGTGCCAGCAGCTCCAGGGGGCGGACTAATGAAAAACTGTTTTTT.